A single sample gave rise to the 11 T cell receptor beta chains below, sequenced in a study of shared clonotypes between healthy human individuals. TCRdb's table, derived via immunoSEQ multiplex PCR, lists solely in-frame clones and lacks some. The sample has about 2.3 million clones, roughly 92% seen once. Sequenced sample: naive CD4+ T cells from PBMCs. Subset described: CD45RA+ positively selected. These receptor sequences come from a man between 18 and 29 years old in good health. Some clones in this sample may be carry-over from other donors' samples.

The CDR3 protein is CAIKDSSRGNTIYF. The CDR3 DNA sequence: TGTGCCATCAAAGACAGTTCGAGGGGAAACACCATATATTTT. This chain joins TRBV10-3 and TRBJ1-3, with a weak D call TRBD1 (5 bases). The CDR3 is made up of 14 amino acids. Trimming pared 7 bases from V and 4 bases from J, leaving 14 bases between. Germline CDR1 reads ENHRY; CDR2 reads SYGVKD.

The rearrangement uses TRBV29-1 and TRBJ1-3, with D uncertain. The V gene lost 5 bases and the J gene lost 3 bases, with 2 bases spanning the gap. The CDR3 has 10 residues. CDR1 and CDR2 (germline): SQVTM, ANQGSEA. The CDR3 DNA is TGCAGCGTTCGTGGAAACACCATATATTTT. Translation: CSVRGNTIYF. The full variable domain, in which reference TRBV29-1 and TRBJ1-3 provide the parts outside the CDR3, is SAVISQKPSRDICQRGTSLTIQCQVDSQVTMMFWYRQQPGQSLTLIATANQGSEATYESGFVIDKFPISRPNLTFSTLTVSNMSPEDSSIYLCSVRGNTIYFGEGSWLTVV.

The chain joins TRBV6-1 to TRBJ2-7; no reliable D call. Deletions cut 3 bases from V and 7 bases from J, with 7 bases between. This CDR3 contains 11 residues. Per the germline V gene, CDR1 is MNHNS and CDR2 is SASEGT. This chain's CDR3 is CASSEWAEQYF. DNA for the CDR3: TGTGCCAGCAGTGAGTGGGCAGAGCAGTACTTC.

As DNA, the CDR3 is TGTGCCACCAGCAGAGCGCGGTTCACAGATACGCAGTATTTT. Translation gives CATSRARFTDTQYF. The V and J genes are TRBV15 and TRBJ2-3; D is uncertain. The CDR3 covers 14 residues. Per germline, CDR1 LNHNV and CDR2 YYDKDF (reference sequence). The V and J ends lost 1 base and 2 bases respectively, with 7 bases between them.

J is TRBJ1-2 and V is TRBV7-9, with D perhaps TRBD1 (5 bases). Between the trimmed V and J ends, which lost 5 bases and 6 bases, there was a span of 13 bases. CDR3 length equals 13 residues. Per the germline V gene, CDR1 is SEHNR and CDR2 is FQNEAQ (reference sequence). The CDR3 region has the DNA TGTGCCAGCAGCGAGACCTGGGGGGATGGCTACACCTTC. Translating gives CASSETWGDGYTF.

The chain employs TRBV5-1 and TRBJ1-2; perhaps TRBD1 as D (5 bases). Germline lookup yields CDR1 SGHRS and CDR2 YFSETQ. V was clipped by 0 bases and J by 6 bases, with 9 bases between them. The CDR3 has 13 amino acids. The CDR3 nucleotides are TGCGCCAGCAGCTTGGCCGCGGGGGATGGCTACACCTTC. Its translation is CASSLAAGDGYTF.

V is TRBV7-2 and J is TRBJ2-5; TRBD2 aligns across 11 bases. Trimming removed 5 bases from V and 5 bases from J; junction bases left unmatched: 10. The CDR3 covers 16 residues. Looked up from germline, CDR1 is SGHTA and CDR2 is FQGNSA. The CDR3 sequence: CASSPRALAGGETQYF. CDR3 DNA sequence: TGTGCCAGCAGCCCTCGGGCTCTAGCGGGAGGCGAGACCCAGTACTTC.

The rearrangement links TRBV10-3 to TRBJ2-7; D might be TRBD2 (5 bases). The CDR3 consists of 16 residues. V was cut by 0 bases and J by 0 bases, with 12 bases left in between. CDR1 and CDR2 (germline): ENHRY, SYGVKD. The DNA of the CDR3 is TGTGCCATCAGTGAGTCACCGGGAAGGAGCTCCTACGAGCAGTACTTC. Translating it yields CAISESPGRSSYEQYF.

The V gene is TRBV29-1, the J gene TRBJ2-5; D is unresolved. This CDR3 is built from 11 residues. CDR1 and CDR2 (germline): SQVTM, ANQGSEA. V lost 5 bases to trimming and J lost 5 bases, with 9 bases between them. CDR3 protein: CSVSDSETQYF. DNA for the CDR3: TGCAGCGTTTCAGACTCGGAGACCCAGTACTTC.

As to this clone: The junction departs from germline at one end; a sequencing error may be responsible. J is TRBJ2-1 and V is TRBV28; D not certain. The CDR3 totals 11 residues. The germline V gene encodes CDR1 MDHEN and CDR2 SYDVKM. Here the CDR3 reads CASSRSRLLIF. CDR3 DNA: TGTGCCAGCAGCAGGTCTCGGTTGTTGATCTTC.

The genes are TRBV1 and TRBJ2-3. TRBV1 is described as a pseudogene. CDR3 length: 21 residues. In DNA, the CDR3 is TGCACCAGCAGCCAAGAGAGGGCACCAAGGGAAGGCTGGGGGAGCACAGATACGCAGTATTTT. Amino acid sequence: CTSSQERAPREGWGSTDTQYF.